Detailed here is one T cell receptor (beta chain). Its antigen is not identified. This CDR3 comprises 17 residues. Per the germline V gene, CDR1 is MDHEN and CDR2 is SYDVKM. Trimming cost V 3 bases and J 3 bases, with 20 bases left between them. Sorted subsets were CFSE-labeled and cultured around five days with allogeneic dendritic cells. CD4+ or CD8+ T cells were sorted as naive CD45RA+ or memory CD45RO+. Data came from immunoSEQ multiplex PCR; TCRdb stores just in-frame clones and leaves some out. The sample holds roughly 20,000 clones, over 75% seen once. This specimen comes from a study of regulatory dendritic cells for organ transplantation. Study findings and constraints: Of resting T cell subsets, memory CD8+ had the most alloreactive clonotypes. Mature dendritic cells appeared to drive more memory CD8+ clonal expansion than regulatory ones.

This clonotype originated in a human donor in good health. The material sequenced was naive CD4+ T cells from blood cultured with dendritic cells. Subset of the sample: CD45RA+ naive T cells. The chain carries TRBV28 and TRBJ1-2; TRBD1 is a possible D gene (5 bases). The CDR3 DNA reads TGTGCCAGCAGTTTGTTTTTTTTGAGGGGTCAGGACTATGGCTACACCTTC. Protein: CASSLFFLRGQDYGYTF.